A selection of T cell receptor beta chains follows, all from one sample in a study of untreated major depressive disorder. The protocol was immunoSEQ multiplex PCR, while the TCRdb copy is restricted to in-frame clones and leaves out a portion. This table has about 25,000 clones, 90% to 95% appearing once. Sequencing was carried out using CD4+ T cells from PBMCs. These receptors originate from a woman aged 25 to 39 with major depressive disorder. Both conserved end residues are part of each CDR3. A D gene is named only where the DNA matches it firmly. Clone size appears in some rows only: once, few, many, or a class for an expanded clone.

d_call j_call v_call clone_size cdr3_nt cdr3_aa
NA TRBJ2-7 TRBV29-1 NA TGCAGCGTAGGGGACATATTCCACGAGCAGTACTTC CSVGDIFHEQYF
NA TRBJ2-4 TRBV18 NA TGTGCCAGCTCACCCCTGAACTTGTTTCCTGCCAAAAACATTCAGTACTTC CASSPLNLFPAKNIQYF
NA TRBJ2-2 TRBV11-3 NA TGTGCCAGCAGCTTTAGGAGGACCACTAAGGACACCGGGGAGCTGTTTTTT CASSFRRTTKDTGELFF
NA TRBJ1-3 TRBV28 NA TGTGCCAGCCTTAGCCCTACCGGAAACACCATATATTTT CASLSPTGNTIYF
TRBD2 TRBJ2-7 TRBV28 NA TGTGCCAGCAGCCTGGGACTAGCGGGACCCGGCTCCGAGCAGTACTTC CASSLGLAGPGSEQYF
NA TRBJ2-3 TRBV29-1 few TGCAGCGTTCCGAAGCACGGTCGGGAGAGGGATACGCAGTATTTT CSVPKHGRERDTQYF
NA TRBJ1-4 TRBV25-1 NA TGTGCCAGCAGTGTGGGCAGGAGGTGGACTAATGAAAAACTGTTTTTT CASSVGRRWTNEKLFF
NA TRBJ1-1 TRBV2 NA TGTGCCAGCAATTGGCAGGGAGAGGAGACTGAAGCTTTCTTT CASNWQGEETEAFF
NA TRBJ2-7 TRBV5-4 NA TGTGCCAGCAGCTCTCCGGGGGTAGCGAGGTACGAGCAGTACTTC CASSSPGVARYEQYF
TRBD1 TRBJ1-2 TRBV10-3 NA TGTGCCATCAGTGAGCCAAAACAGGGGATAAACTATGGCTACACCTTC CAISEPKQGINYGYTF
TRBD2 TRBJ2-5 TRBV10-1 NA TGCGCCAGCAGTACTAGCGGGGGGGCCAAGACCCAGTACTTC CASSTSGGAKTQYF
TRBD2 TRBJ2-1 TRBV25-1 NA TGTGCCAGCAGTGAATTAACTGGGAGGGCCCTATATAGTGAGCAGTTCTTC CASSELTGRALYSEQFF
NA TRBJ2-3 TRBV5-6 NA TGTGCCAGCAGCTTGGAGCGTTTGAGACTGACAGATACGCAGTATTTT CASSLERLRLTDTQYF
NA TRBJ1-1 TRBV9 NA TGTGCCAGCAGCGTAGTAATAACCCCTGAAGCTTTCTTT CASSVVITPEAFF
NA TRBJ2-1 TRBV7-9 NA TGTGCCAGCAGTACGGAGGGGCCGTCAATGCGTGAGCAGTTCTTC CASSTEGPSMREQFF
NA TRBJ1-1 TRBV2 NA TGTGCCAGCAGTGTGTCCAACACTGAAGCTTTCTTT CASSVSNTEAFF
TRBD2 TRBJ2-2 TRBV19 NA TGTGCCAGTAGTATCAGGGAGGGGACCGGGGAGCTGTTTTTT CASSIREGTGELFF
NA TRBJ1-1 TRBV6-1 NA TGTGCCAGCAGTGCTCGTTGGAGGGGGGAGGGCACTGAAGCTTTCTTT CASSARWRGEGTEAFF
NA TRBJ1-2 TRBV7-9 few TGTGCCAGCAGCTTAGTTCGGACTGATGGCTACACCTTC CASSLVRTDGYTF
TRBD2 TRBJ2-5 TRBV6-5 NA TGTGCAACTAAACTAGCGGTACAAGAGACCCAGTACTTC CATKLAVQETQYF
NA TRBJ2-1 TRBV29-1 NA TGCAGCGCCCGGCAACCGGACCTGCCGGACGAGCAGTTCTTC CSARQPDLPDEQFF
TRBD1 TRBJ2-7 TRBV4-1 few TGCGCCAGCAGCCGCCCCGGACAGGTCTACGAGCAGTACTTC CASSRPGQVYEQYF
NA TRBJ2-5 TRBV14 NA TGTGCCAGCAGCCAAGAATGGCAAGAGACCCAGTACTTC CASSQEWQETQYF
NA TRBJ1-2 TRBV7-9 NA TGTGCCAGCAGCTTAAATAAGGCAGGGTATGGCTACACCTTC CASSLNKAGYGYTF
NA TRBJ1-4 TRBV28 NA TGTGCCAGCAGTCCCCCCTCCAGAGGGGGAAAACTGTTTTTT CASSPPSRGGKLFF
NA TRBJ1-2 TRBV7-2 NA TGTGCCAGCAGCTTACTGGGTGTGGGCTACACCTTC CASSLLGVGYTF
NA TRBJ1-2 TRBV5-4 once TGTGCCAGCAGCAAGGACAGCTATGGCTACACCTTC CASSKDSYGYTF
NA TRBJ2-7 TRBV28 once TGTGCCAGCCTTGAGCCTCCCTACGAGCAGTACTTC CASLEPPYEQYF
TRBD1 TRBJ1-2 TRBV7-9 NA TGTGCCAGCAGCCCCCCGGACAGGGAGGACTATGGCTACACCTTC CASSPPDREDYGYTF
NA TRBJ2-7 TRBV7-6 NA TGTGCCAGCAGCCCCTCCTTTCGGAACCAGAGGAAGTACTTC CASSPSFRNQRKYF
NA TRBJ2-5 TRBV28 few TGTGCCAGCAGTTTTTTGCAAGAGACCCAGTACTTC CASSFLQETQYF
NA TRBJ2-1 TRBV11-1 NA TGTGCCAGCAGCTCGGATCCGGGGAGGCCCCCTCGGGAGCAGTTCTTC CASSSDPGRPPREQFF
NA TRBJ2-3 TRBV2 once TGTGCCAGCAGTGTCGTCCTGAAACAGGATACGCAGTATTTT CASSVVLKQDTQYF
NA TRBJ2-1 TRBV2 NA TGTGCCAGCAACCGTCTTGCGGCGAATGAGCAGTTCTTC CASNRLAANEQFF
TRBD2 TRBJ2-5 TRBV12-5 NA TGTGCTAGTGGGCCCCGCGCTAGCGGGTACGGAGAGACCCAGTACTTC CASGPRASGYGETQYF
TRBD1 TRBJ2-2 TRBV2 NA TGTGCCAGCAGTGCGACGGGACAGTACACCGGGGAGCTGTTTTTT CASSATGQYTGELFF
NA TRBJ1-3 TRBV11-2 NA TGTGCCAGCAGCACTATATTGGGTACCGGAAACACCATATATTTT CASSTILGTGNTIYF
NA TRBJ2-7 TRBV27 NA TGTGCCAGCAGTCCGAATGGGTTGTCGCAGAGCTCCTACGAGCAGTACTTC CASSPNGLSQSSYEQYF
NA TRBJ2-7 TRBV27 NA TGTGCCAGCAGTTACAGGTCTCACTACGAGCAGTACTTC CASSYRSHYEQYF
NA TRBJ2-1 TRBV2 NA TGTGCCAGCAGCACGTCACCCAAAGACAATGAGCAGTTCTTC CASSTSPKDNEQFF
NA TRBJ2-7 TRBV30 NA TGTGCCTGGATGAGTTGGGGGAGCCACGAGCAGTACTTC CAWMSWGSHEQYF
TRBD1 TRBJ2-1 TRBV28 NA TGTGCCAGCAGTCCTCCGGACAGGGGATCGCAGTTCTTC CASSPPDRGSQFF
NA TRBJ1-2 TRBV28 NA TGTGCCAGCAGTTTAGGCTCTGAAGACTATGGCTACACCTTC CASSLGSEDYGYTF
NA TRBJ1-5 TRBV4-3 NA TGCGCCAGCAGCCAAGCGGGGTCCGGTCAGCCCCAGCATTTT CASSQAGSGQPQHF
TRBD1 TRBJ1-5 TRBV19 once TGTGCCAGTAGTATCGTGGGGACAGGGGTTCAGCCCCAGCATTTT CASSIVGTGVQPQHF
NA TRBJ2-3 TRBV5-1 NA TGCGCCAGCAGCTTAGGTGCCGCCACAGATACGCAGTATTTT CASSLGAATDTQYF
NA TRBJ2-7 TRBV6-1 NA TGTGCCAGCGCGGAAGATATCTACGAGCAGTACTTC CASAEDIYEQYF
NA TRBJ1-1 TRBV6-1 NA TGTGCCAGCACTGGTCGGAGGATTATGAACACTGAAGCTTTCTTT CASTGRRIMNTEAFF
TRBD1 TRBJ1-2 TRBV5-6 NA TGTGCCAGCAGCTCGAAATATACAGGGGGTCGGTTTGGCTACACCTTC CASSSKYTGGRFGYTF
NA TRBJ2-7 TRBV7-6 few TGTGCCAGCAGCTTACAACAGGGAGTTCACTACGAGCAGTACTTC CASSLQQGVHYEQYF
NA TRBJ1-2 TRBV7-2 NA TGTGCCAGCAGCTTAGGGCCCCCGGGAGCCAGCCTCTCTAACTATGGCTACACCTTC CASSLGPPGASLSNYGYTF
NA TRBJ1-1 TRBV5-5 NA TGTGCCAGCAGCTTGGTGGCAGGCGAAGCTTTCTTT CASSLVAGEAFF
NA TRBJ2-5 TRBV18 NA TGTGCCAGCTCACCGTTCACAGCACAAGAGACCCAGTACTTC CASSPFTAQETQYF
TRBD2 TRBJ2-7 TRBV27 NA TGTGCCAGCAGTTTAGGAGCGGGGACTATTAATCAGCAGTACTTC CASSLGAGTINQQYF
NA TRBJ1-3 TRBV7-2 NA TGTGCCAGCAGCTTAGTACCGGGCACTGGAAACACCATATATTTT CASSLVPGTGNTIYF
TRBD1 TRBJ1-4 TRBV5-1 NA TGCGCCAGCAGGGGACAGGGAAAAGGGGCAACTAATGAAAAACTGTTTTTT CASRGQGKGATNEKLFF
NA TRBJ1-5 TRBV7-8 NA TGTGCCAGCAGCTTATCCGGCAGGGGACGCAATCAGCCCCAGCATTTT CASSLSGRGRNQPQHF
NA TRBJ2-1 TRBV19 once TGTGCCAGTAGTATAGACCTCGCATCAATGGTCCCCAATGAGCAGTTCTTC CASSIDLASMVPNEQFF
NA TRBJ1-2 TRBV25-1 NA TGTGCCATCCTCGGCGAAGGAGTTAAGTATGGCTACACCTTC CAILGEGVKYGYTF